This note documents a single T cell receptor beta chain sequence. Original handling: The assay estimated nucleated cells by amplifying reference gene primers. Some clones are missing from TCRdb's copy, which holds only in-frame ones; the method was immunoSEQ multiplex PCR. The V and J calls and clone size are taken from that table; D and trimming were inferred from the DNA. The sample includes a few hundred thousand clones, around 89% of them seen just once. This entry comes from a study of blood T cell repertoires in COVID-19. Overall study context: There were acute and convalescent COVID-19 samples, and they came from the United States, Italy and Spain.

Participants, about 18 to 90 years old, spanned approximately 25 US areas. This CDR3 spans 14 amino acids. Germline CDR1 and CDR2: WNHNN and SYGVQD (reference sequence). The V end was cut by 2 bases, the J end by 5 bases, with 12 bases between. This chain joins TRBV10-1 and TRBJ2-5, with a tentative D call TRBD1 (6 bases). This TCR was sampled from a woman aged 18-30 years who had recovered from COVID-19. Sequencing was carried out using PBMCs or T cells enriched from blood (not recorded which). CDR3 region: CASSERDTVETQYF. The CDR3 region has the DNA TGCGCCAGCAGTGAGAGGGACACAGTGGAGACCCAGTACTTC.